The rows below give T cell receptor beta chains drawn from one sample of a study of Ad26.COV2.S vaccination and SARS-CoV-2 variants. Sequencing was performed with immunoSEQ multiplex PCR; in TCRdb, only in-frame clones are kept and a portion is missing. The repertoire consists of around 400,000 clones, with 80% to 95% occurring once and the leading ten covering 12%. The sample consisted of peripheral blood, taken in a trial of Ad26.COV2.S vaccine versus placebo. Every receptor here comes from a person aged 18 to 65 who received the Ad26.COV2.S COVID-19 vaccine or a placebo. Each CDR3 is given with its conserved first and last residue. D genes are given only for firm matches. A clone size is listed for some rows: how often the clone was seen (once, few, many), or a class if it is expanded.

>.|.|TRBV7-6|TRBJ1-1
CASSLGSDTEAFF
TGTGCCAGCAGCTTAGGGTCGGACACTGAAGCTTTCTTT
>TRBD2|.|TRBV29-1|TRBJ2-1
CSVEDILAGDNEQFF
TGCAGCGTTGAAGATATTCTAGCGGGAGACAATGAGCAGTTCTTC
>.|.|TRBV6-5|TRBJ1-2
CASSYSSWGNYGYTF
TGTGCCAGCAGTTACTCGAGTTGGGGGAACTATGGCTACACCTTC
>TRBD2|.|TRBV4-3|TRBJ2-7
CASSHRLAGEPYEQYF
TGCGCCAGCAGCCACCGACTAGCGGGAGAACCCTACGAGCAGTACTTC
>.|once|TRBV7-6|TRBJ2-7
CASSLGSGYEQYF
TGTGCCAGCAGCTTAGGGTCAGGCTACGAGCAGTACTTC
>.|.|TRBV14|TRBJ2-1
CASSRTLGGINNEQFF
TGTGCCAGCAGCCGAACTTTAGGGGGTATAAACAATGAGCAGTTCTTC
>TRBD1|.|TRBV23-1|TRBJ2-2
CASSQGTGITCGELFF
TGCGCCAGCAGTCAAGGGACAGGGATAACATGCGGGGAGCTGTTTTTT
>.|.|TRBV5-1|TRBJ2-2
CASSSGDSLFTGELFF
TGCGCCAGCAGCTCGGGCGACTCCTTATTCACCGGGGAGCTGTTTTTT
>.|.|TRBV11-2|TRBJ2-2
CASSPRSGELFF
TGTGCCAGCAGCCCGAGATCCGGGGAGCTGTTTTTT
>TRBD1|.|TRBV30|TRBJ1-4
CAWSPGGSNEKLFF
TGTGCCTGGAGTCCAGGGGGATCGAATGAAAAACTGTTTTTT
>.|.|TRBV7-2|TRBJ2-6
CAGGSGSSGANVLTF
TGTGCCGGGGGCTCCGGTAGCTCTGGGGCCAACGTCCTGACTTTC
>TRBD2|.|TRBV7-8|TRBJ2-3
CASSSHSGRTDTQYF
TGTGCCAGCAGCTCACACAGCGGGAGGACAGATACGCAGTATTTT
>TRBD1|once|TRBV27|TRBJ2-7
CASSSGGSYEQYF
TGTGCCAGCAGTTCAGGGGGCTCCTACGAGCAGTACTTC
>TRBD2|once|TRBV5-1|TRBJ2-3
CASSPASGTTTDTQYF
TGCGCCAGCAGCCCCGCTAGCGGGACAACCACAGATACGCAGTATTTT
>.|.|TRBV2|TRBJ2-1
CASNSGSDINEQFF
TGTGCCAGCAATTCCGGCAGCGATATAAATGAGCAGTTCTTC
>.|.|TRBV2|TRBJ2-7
CASSEEYEQYF
TGTGCCAGCAGTGAAGAGTACGAGCAGTACTTC
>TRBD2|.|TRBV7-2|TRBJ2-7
CASSLVGTSQSYEQYF
TGTGCCAGCAGCTTAGTGGGGACTAGCCAGTCCTACGAGCAGTACTTC
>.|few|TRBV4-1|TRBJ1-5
CASSQGAGVQPQHF
TGCGCCAGCAGCCAAGGGGCAGGGGTCCAGCCCCAGCATTTT
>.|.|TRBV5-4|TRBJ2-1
CASSLETNNNEQFF
TGTGCCAGCAGCTTAGAGACTAACAACAATGAGCAGTTCTTC
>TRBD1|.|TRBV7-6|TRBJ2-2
CASSSHRPGQGYTGELFF
TGTGCCAGCAGCTCTCACCGTCCGGGACAGGGTTACACCGGGGAGCTGTTTTTT
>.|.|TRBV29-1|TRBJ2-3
CSVGNTRRTDTQYF
TGCAGCGTTGGGAACACCCGTCGCACAGATACGCAGTATTTT
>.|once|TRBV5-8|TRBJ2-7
CASSFGTGHEQYF
TGTGCCAGCAGCTTCGGGACGGGGCACGAGCAGTACTTC
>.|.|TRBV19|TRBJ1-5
CASSHPGQHNQPQHF
TGTGCCAGTAGCCACCCTGGACAGCACAATCAGCCCCAGCATTTT
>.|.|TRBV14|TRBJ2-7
CASSQDCYEQYF
TGTGCCAGCAGCCAAGATTGCTACGAGCAGTACTTC
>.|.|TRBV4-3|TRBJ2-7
CASSQEGRRSYEQYF
TGCGCCAGCAGCCAAGAAGGTAGAAGATCCTACGAGCAGTACTTC
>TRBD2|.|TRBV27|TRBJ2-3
CASSFWTSGSGTDTQYF
TGTGCCAGCAGTTTCTGGACTAGCGGTTCAGGGACAGATACGCAGTATTTT
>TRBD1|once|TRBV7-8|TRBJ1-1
CASSRYRQGTLMEAFF
TGTGCCAGCAGCCGCTACCGACAGGGGACACTCATGGAAGCTTTCTTT
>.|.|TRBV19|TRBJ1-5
CASSPSGKGNQPQHF
TGTGCCAGTAGTCCTAGTGGGAAGGGCAATCAGCCCCAGCATTTT
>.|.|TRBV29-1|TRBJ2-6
CSVLGGTYWSSGANVLTF
TGCAGCGTTCTGGGGGGGACATACTGGAGCTCTGGGGCCAACGTCCTGACTTTC
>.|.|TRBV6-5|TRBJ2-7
CASSYDTSGSYEQYF
TGTGCCAGCAGTTACGACACTAGTGGGTCCTACGAGCAGTACTTC
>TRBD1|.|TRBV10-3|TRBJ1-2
CAISVNPGQGDYGYTF
TGTGCCATCAGTGTAAACCCGGGACAGGGGGACTATGGCTACACCTTC